This T cell receptor (beta chain) was sequenced for a study of PD-1 blockade in classical Hodgkin lymphoma. Regarding the study as a whole: According to reports, newly diagnosed patients had lower baseline TCR diversity than healthy donors, and relapsed/refractory patients had lower baseline TCR diversity still. Partial responders and progressors had significantly lower baseline TCR diversity. At C4D1, TCR diversity had climbed significantly for CD4+ cells, though not for CD8+ cells.

The assay was immunoSEQ multiplex PCR, and TCRdb's table has in-frame clones only and misses some. The table shows 4,000 to 6,000 clones, with approximately 68% occurring only once. The table lists this clone with a few counts. Antigen unknown. Time point defined: cycle 4 day 1 (C4D1), after around six weeks of nivolumab. Following autologous stem cell transplantation, relapse occurred in every patient, and exposure to brentuximab vedotin varied. It was by magnetic negative selection that CD8+ T cells were isolated from thawed PBMCs. Germline assignment: CDR1 SGHAT and CDR2 FQNNGV. V shed 4 bases and J shed 3 bases, with 27 bases lying between them. The CDR3 sequence is 19 residues long.

The V gene is TRBV11-2, the J gene TRBJ2-5; D is possibly TRBD1 or TRBD2 (5 bases each). The sequence was obtained from a human donor with classical Hodgkin lymphoma. Sequencing was performed on CD8+ T cells from blood, taken before the fourth cycle of nivolumab. Here the CDR3 reads CASSSDTVGAIGSEETQYF. In DNA form, the CDR3 reads TGTGCCAGCAGCTCGGATACCGTCGGGGCCATCGGCAGTGAAGAGACCCAGTACTTC.